Listed here are 21 T cell receptor beta chains from one sample, sequenced in a study of blood T cell repertoires in COVID-19. Assay used: immunoSEQ multiplex PCR; TCRdb lists only in-frame clones, some missing. The sample includes 200,000 or so clones, 70% to 90% of them seen just once. Source material: peripheral blood. These receptors originate from a person aged 65 to 85 with COVID-19, enrolled during active disease.

V usage is TRBV29-1 and J usage is TRBJ1-3; D unresolved. The CDR3 sequence is 13 residues long. Germline values: CDR1 SQVTM, CDR2 ANQGSEA. The CDR3 spells CSVRPLSGNTIYF. CDR3 DNA: TGCAGTGTTCGTCCCCTCTCTGGAAACACCATATATTTT. The full variable domain, its missing parts supplied by reference TRBV29-1 and TRBJ1-3, is SAVISQKPSRDICQRGTSLTIQCQVDSQVTMMFWYRQQPGQSLTLIATANQGSEATYESGFVIDKFPISRPNLTFSTLTVSNMSPEDSSIYLCSVRPLSGNTIYFGEGSWLTVV.

The chain joins TRBV19 to TRBJ2-1, with TRBD1 matching over 11 bases. The CDR3 totals 15 residues. Germline CDR1 is LNHDA and CDR2 is SQIVND (reference sequence). Trimming cost V 6 bases and J 4 bases; bases outside gene matches: 5. This CDR3 is CASRTGTGGYNEQFF. The CDR3 bases are TGTGCCAGTAGGACCGGGACAGGGGGTTACAATGAGCAGTTCTTC.

In this sample, this clone turned up many times. This chain connects TRBV7-8 to TRBJ1-1; D is unresolved. V lost 1 base and J lost 13, with 10 bases in between. Germline V gene data show CDR1 as SGHVS and CDR2 as FQNEAQ. The CDR3 extends over 11 amino acids. As DNA, the CDR3 is TGTGCCAGCAGCTTAGAGTCGGAGCGTTTCTTT. It codes for CASSLESERFF.

V gene TRBV19 combines with J gene TRBJ2-1, with 14 bases identical to TRBD2. CDR3 size: 13 residues. CDR1 and CDR2 from the germline V gene are LNHDA and SQIVND (reference sequence). J was trimmed by 10 bases and V by 5 bases; bases with no gene match: 1. The CDR3 nucleotides read TGTGCCAGTAGTTGGACTAGCGGGAGGGAGCAGTTCTTC. Protein sequence: CASSWTSGREQFF.

This chain links TRBV13 with TRBJ2-7; 9 nucleotides line up with TRBD1. CDR1 and CDR2 (germline): PRHDT, FYEKMQ (reference sequence). The CDR3 is made up of 15 amino acids. With V trimmed by 5 bases and J by 4 bases, 9 bases remained unmatched. CDR3 sequence: CASSVPGQGVYEQYF. CDR3 in DNA: TGTGCCAGCAGCGTACCGGGACAGGGAGTTTACGAGCAGTACTTC.

V usage is TRBV2 and J usage is TRBJ1-2; 10 positions agree with TRBD1. The CDR3 sequence is 15 residues long. J was trimmed by 8 bases and V by 4 bases; bases with no gene match: 10. CDR1 SNHLY and CDR2 FYNNEI come from the germline V gene. The CDR3 DNA sequence: TGTGCCAGCAGTGGCGAACGACAGGGGGCTAAAGGCTACACCTTC. As protein: CASSGERQGAKGYTF.

This clone was counted only a few times. The chain combines TRBV11-3 with TRBJ2-3; no clear D gene. V lost 1 base and J 3 bases, leaving 2 bases between the germline ends. This CDR3 region has 12 residues. Germline CDR1 is SGHNT and CDR2 is YENEEA. CDR3 bases: TGTGCCAGCAGCTTAGCTACAGATACGCAGTATTTT. This sequence encodes CASSLATDTQYF. Variable domain in full (rest from reference TRBV11-3 and TRBJ2-3): EAGVVQSPRYKIIEKKQPVAFWCNPISGHNTLYWYLQNLGQGPELLIRYENEEAVDDSQLPKDRFSAERLKGVDSTLKIQPAELGDSAVYLCASSLATDTQYFGPGTRLTVL.

This clone was observed a single time. CDR3 protein: CASSLVYSADTQYF. CDR3 coding DNA: TGTGCCAGCAGCTTAGTCTATAGCGCAGATACGCAGTATTTT. This chain joins TRBV11-2 and TRBJ2-3; weak D call: TRBD2 (5 bases). The CDR3 contains 14 residues. V dropped 1 base and J dropped 4 bases, with 9 bases sitting between them. The V gene's germline CDR1 is SGHAT and CDR2 FQNNGV.

This chain connects TRBV7-7 to TRBJ2-3, with TRBD2 identical over 12 bases. Trimming removed 0 bases from V and 5 bases from J; junction bases left unmatched: 3. The CDR3 length is 16 residues. Germline V gives CDR1 SSHAT, CDR2 FNYEAQ (reference sequence). CDR3: CASSLALAGGRDTQYF. CDR3 nucleotides: TGTGCCAGCAGCTTAGCGCTAGCGGGGGGGAGAGATACGCAGTATTTT.

The rearrangement uses TRBV5-1 and TRBJ2-5; TRBD2 matches at 10 bases. The CDR3 covers 20 residues. Unmatched junction bases numbered 16, after V lost 0 bases and J lost 2 bases. From germline, CDR1 is SGHRS and CDR2 YFSETQ. The CDR3 sequence is CASSLGFGLAGAIGQETQYF. The CDR3 bases are TGCGCCAGCAGCTTGGGGTTTGGGCTAGCGGGAGCCATAGGGCAAGAGACCCAGTACTTC.

The gene calls are TRBV19 and TRBJ1-1, with TRBD1 as a possible D gene (5 bases). Trimming cost V 3 bases and J 4 bases, with 12 bases left between them. The germline V gene encodes CDR1 LNHDA and CDR2 SQIVND (reference sequence). The CDR3 contains 14 residues. The CDR3 is CASSISSRGTEAFF. The CDR3 nucleotides are TGTGCCAGTAGTATCTCATCTAGGGGCACTGAAGCTTTCTTT.

The chain links TRBV6-5 to TRBJ2-7; D possibly corresponds to TRBD1 (5 bases). V lost 8 bases and J 2 bases, leaving 10 bases between the germline ends. This CDR3 spans 12 amino acids. The germline V gene encodes CDR1 MNHEY and CDR2 SVGAGI. CDR3 in DNA: TGTGCCAGCTCAAGGGGAACCTACGAGCAGTACTTC. Amino acids: CASSRGTYEQYF.

The rearrangement links TRBV28 to TRBJ1-2, with 7 bases matching TRBD1. This CDR3 comprises 14 residues. V shed 6 bases and J 8 bases; nucleotides not matched to a gene: 12. Germline CDR1 and CDR2: MDHEN and SYDVKM. Written as DNA, the CDR3 is TGTGCCAGCAGCAAAAAGGGGGCGCCCAGCGGCTACACCTTC. It encodes CASSKKGAPSGYTF.

There are a few counts of this clone. This sequence joins TRBV19 and TRBJ1-5, with TRBD1 matching 8 bases. The CDR3 is made up of 14 amino acids. Germline V gene lookup returns CDR1 LNHDA and CDR2 SQIVND (reference sequence). V lost 4 bases and J lost 6; bases outside the gene matches: 5. The chain's CDR3 is CASSRGQGTQPQHF. Written as DNA, the CDR3 is TGTGCCAGTAGTAGAGGACAGGGCACTCAGCCCCAGCATTTT. The whole variable domain, remainder taken from reference TRBV19 and TRBJ1-5, is DGGITQSPKYLFRKEGQNVTLSCEQNLNHDAMYWYRQDPGQGLRLIYYSQIVNDFQKGDIAEGYSVSREKKESFPLTVTSAQKNPTAFYLCASSRGQGTQPQHFGDGTRLSIL.

V gene TRBV5-4 combines with J gene TRBJ1-2; 10 positions agree with TRBD1. V lost 3 bases and J lost 4; bases outside the gene matches: 12. The CDR3 spans 17 residues. The germline gives CDR1 SGHNT, CDR2 YYREEE (reference sequence). CDR3 protein: CASSSGFGDRGTYGYTF. CDR3 coding DNA: TGTGCCAGCAGCTCAGGTTTCGGGGACAGGGGAACCTATGGCTACACCTTC.

This sequence joins TRBV5-6 and TRBJ1-2; possibly TRBD1 for D (6 bases). Looked up from germline, CDR1 is SGHDT and CDR2 is YYEEEE. Between the trimmed V and J ends, which lost 1 base and 3 bases, there was a span of 16 bases. This CDR3 comprises 16 residues. The chain's CDR3 is CASSLYQVGGDYGYTF. Here the CDR3 DNA reads TGTGCCAGCAGCTTGTATCAAGTTGGGGGCGACTATGGCTACACCTTC.

The chain uses TRBV4-1 and TRBJ2-1; D remains unclear. Per the germline V gene, CDR1 is MGHRA and CDR2 is YSYEKL. The CDR3 contains 15 residues. With 3 bases removed from V and 4 bases from J, the gap between germline ends came to 13 bases. CDR3 in DNA: TGCGCCAGCAGCCACAACTCCGAAAGATACAATGAGCAGTTCTTC. Amino acid sequence: CASSHNSERYNEQFF.

This clone was picked up one time. The V call is TRBV11-1, the J call TRBJ1-4; 7 bases are a match to TRBD1. Losses at the gene ends were 5 bases for V and 3 bases for J; bases not matched to a gene: 6. The germline V gene encodes CDR1 SGHAT and CDR2 FQDESV (reference sequence). This CDR3 is 15 amino acids long. CDR3 region: CASSPRGQPNEKLFF. The CDR3 DNA follows: TGTGCCAGCAGCCCAAGGGGGCAACCTAATGAAAAACTGTTTTTT.

The chain couples TRBV19 to TRBJ2-1; a weak D match, TRBD2 (6 bases). Germline V gives CDR1 LNHDA, CDR2 SQIVND (reference sequence). V lost 4 bases and J 0 bases, leaving 13 bases between the germline ends. The CDR3 is 16 amino acids. The CDR3 loop reads CASSNRGESSYNEQFF. CDR3 nucleotide sequence: TGTGCCAGTAGTAACCGCGGGGAGAGCTCCTACAATGAGCAGTTCTTC.

The rearrangement joins TRBV28 to TRBJ1-1, with TRBD1 identical over 7 bases. With V trimmed by 1 base and J by 11 bases, 4 bases remained unmatched. The length of the CDR3 is 12 residues. Germline V gene sequence: CDR1 MDHEN, CDR2 SYDVKM. CDR3 sequence reads: CASSLFRGRAFF. The CDR3 nucleotides are TGTGCCAGCAGTTTATTCAGGGGGAGGGCTTTCTTT.

V gene TRBV19 combines with J gene TRBJ1-2; 7 bases agree with TRBD1. The trim removed 4 bases at V and 2 bases at J, leaving 1 base unmatched. This CDR3 has 13 amino acids. Germline-derived CDR1 and CDR2 are LNHDA and SQIVND (reference sequence). CDR3 sequence (DNA): TGTGCCAGTAGTACGGGACAGAACTATGGCTACACCTTC. This gives the protein CASSTGQNYGYTF.